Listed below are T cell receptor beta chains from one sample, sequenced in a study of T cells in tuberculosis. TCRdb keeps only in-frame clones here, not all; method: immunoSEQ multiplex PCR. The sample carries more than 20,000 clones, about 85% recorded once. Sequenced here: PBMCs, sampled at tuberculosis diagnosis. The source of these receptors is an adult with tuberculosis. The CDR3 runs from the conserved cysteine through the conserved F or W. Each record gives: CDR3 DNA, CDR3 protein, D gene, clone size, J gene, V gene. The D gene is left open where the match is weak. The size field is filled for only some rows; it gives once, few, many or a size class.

TGCGCCAGCAGCGGACAGGGCACCTATGGCTACACCTTC,CASSGQGTYGYTF,TRBD1,NA,TRBJ1-2,TRBV5-1
TGTGCCAGCAGTTTAAGGTCGCGGGGTGTGAACACTGAAGCTTTCTTT,CASSLRSRGVNTEAFF,NA,few,TRBJ1-1,TRBV28
TGTGCCAGCAGCCCTTCGACAGGGATATACACTGAAGCTTTCTTT,CASSPSTGIYTEAFF,TRBD1,NA,TRBJ1-1,TRBV5-5
TGTGCCAGCAGGGGCGGACTAAGTATTGCCGGGGAGCTGTTTTTT,CASRGGLSIAGELFF,NA,NA,TRBJ2-2,TRBV6-1
TGTGCCAGCAGCAAAGGGCAGGTCACCCTCACACTTTATAATTCACCCCTCCACTTT,CASSKGQVTLTLYNSPLHF,NA,NA,TRBJ1-6,TRBV21-1
TGTGCCAGCAGTTTCGAGGGGGCTAGAGGCTACACCTTC,CASSFEGARGYTF,TRBD1,NA,TRBJ1-2,TRBV28
TGTGCCTGGAGTGTTAGGGGGAGAGCAACCGGGGAGCTGTTTTTT,CAWSVRGRATGELFF,NA,NA,TRBJ2-2,TRBV30
TGTGCCAGCAGCGTAGTACCCTGGACAGGCTCGAACACTGAAGCTTTCTTT,CASSVVPWTGSNTEAFF,TRBD1,NA,TRBJ1-1,TRBV9
TGTGCCAGCAGCGTAGTGGACAGCTCCTACGAGCAGTACTTC,CASSVVDSSYEQYF,NA,NA,TRBJ2-7,TRBV9
TGTGCCAGCAGTTTCCATAGGCCCCTCACAGGGGTCACTGAAGCTTTCTTT,CASSFHRPLTGVTEAFF,TRBD1,few,TRBJ1-1,TRBV27
TGTGCCAGCAGCCAGGGACTAGCGAGGACCGGGGAGCTGTTTTTT,CASSQGLARTGELFF,TRBD2,NA,TRBJ2-2,TRBV7-2